Following are 21 T cell receptor beta chains from one sample sequenced in a study of shared clonotypes between healthy human individuals. Generated by immunoSEQ multiplex PCR, the TCRdb table keeps only in-frame clones and is missing some. The sample holds about 2 million clones, 95% seen once. Sequencing used naive CD4+ T cells sorted from blood. Specified subset: CD45RA+ positively selected. The receptor source for this set is a man between 18 and 29 years old in good health.

V usage is TRBV5-1 and J usage is TRBJ2-7; D not resolved. V was trimmed by 3 bases and J by 5 bases, leaving 12 bases between them. CDR1 is SGHRS and CDR2 is YFSETQ in the germline V gene. CDR3 length: 13 amino acids. The CDR3 is CASSSPLGNEQYF. The CDR3 DNA reads TGCGCCAGCAGCTCCCCCTTGGGGAACGAGCAGTACTTC. The full variable domain, with the rest looked up from reference TRBV5-1 and TRBJ2-7, is KAGVTQTPRYLIKTRGQQVTLSCSPISGHRSVSWYQQTPGQGLQFLFEYFSETQRNKGNFPGRFSGRQFSNSRSEMNVSTLELGDSALYLCASSSPLGNEQYFGPGTRLTVT.

The chain couples TRBV7-8 to TRBJ1-5, with TRBD1 matching over 8 bases. CDR1 is SGHVS and CDR2 is FQNEAQ in the germline V gene. This CDR3 spans 14 amino acids. Losses at the gene ends were 2 bases for V and 6 bases for J; bases not matched to a gene: 3. The CDR3 reads CASSLQGAGQPQHF. Written as DNA, the CDR3 is TGTGCCAGCAGCTTACAGGGGGCGGGTCAGCCCCAGCATTTT.

The J gene is TRBJ2-3, the V gene TRBV10-3, with TRBD2 matching over 7 bases. The CDR3 has 14 residues. CDR1 and CDR2 from the germline V gene are ENHRY and SYGVKD. With V trimmed by 10 bases and J by 1 base, 8 bases remained unmatched. CDR3 region: CATIPSGGTDTQYF. CDR3 coding DNA: TGTGCCACGATCCCAAGCGGGGGCACAGATACGCAGTATTTT.

V and J are TRBV5-4 and TRBJ2-7; D is possibly TRBD1 (7 bases). The V and J ends lost 4 bases and 4 bases respectively, with 12 bases between them. The CDR3 is 13 amino acids. CDR1 SGHNT and CDR2 YYREEE come from the germline V gene (reference sequence). CDR3 DNA: TGTGCCAGCAGCCCAGGGGGGCGATACGAGCAGTACTTC. Protein: CASSPGGRYEQYF. Complete variable domain (other parts from reference TRBV5-4 and TRBJ2-7): ETGVTQSPTHLIKTRGQQVTLRCSSQSGHNTVSWYQQALGQGPQFIFQYYREEENGRGNFPPRFSGLQFPNYSSELNVNALELDDSALYLCASSPGGRYEQYFGPGTRLTVT.

A note on this clone: Other DNA sequences in this sample translate to the same CDR3. This sequence joins TRBV28 and TRBJ2-7; the match to TRBD1 covers 10 bases. CDR1 is MDHEN and CDR2 is SYDVKM in the germline V gene. This CDR3 spans 15 amino acids. The V gene end was trimmed by 6 bases and the J gene end by 2 bases; junction bases not matched to a gene: 7. Here the CDR3 reads CASSLSGTGAYEQYF. In nucleotides, the CDR3 is TGTGCCAGCAGCCTCTCCGGGACAGGGGCCTACGAGCAGTACTTC.

V is TRBV10-3 and J is TRBJ1-2; tentative D call: TRBD1 (5 bases). Trimming removed 4 bases at V and 4 bases at J, with 13 bases between. The CDR3 runs 14 residues. Germline lookup yields CDR1 ENHRY and CDR2 SYGVKD. As DNA, the CDR3 is TGTGCCATCAGTGCCGGGACGCTAGGCTATGGCTACACCTTC. Encoded protein: CAISAGTLGYGYTF.

This clone came up once. The chain recombines TRBV5-4 with TRBJ1-2, with TRBD1 identical over 11 bases. The CDR3 totals 15 residues. Unmatched junction bases numbered 7, after V lost 2 bases and J lost 7 bases. CDR1 and CDR2 (germline): SGHNT, YYREEE (reference sequence). CDR3 nucleotide sequence: TGTGCCAGCAGCTTCCCCGGACAGGGGGCGGGTGGCTACACCTTC. It encodes CASSFPGQGAGGYTF.

In the case of this clone: This may stem from a read error, because a much larger clone lies one nucleotide away. Other DNA sequences of this sample code for an identical CDR3. The V call is TRBV5-4, the J call TRBJ1-1; D remains unclear. The CDR3 runs to 13 residues. V dropped 2 bases and J dropped 1 base, with 6 bases sitting between them. Germline CDR1 is SGHNT and CDR2 is YYREEE (reference sequence). CDR3 sequence: CASSFQENTEAFF. The CDR3, as DNA: TGTGCCAGCAGCTTTCAAGAGAACACTGAAGCTTTCTTT.

The genes are TRBV6-4 and TRBJ2-3; 7 nucleotides align to TRBD2. Germline V gives CDR1 MRHNA, CDR2 SNTAGT. The CDR3 is 15 residues long. The trim removed 2 bases at V and 0 bases at J, leaving 2 bases unmatched. The CDR3 here is CASSDSGMSTDTQYF. Written as DNA, the CDR3 is TGTGCCAGCAGTGACAGCGGGATGAGCACAGATACGCAGTATTTT.

The chain combines TRBV28 with TRBJ1-4; a possible D gene is TRBD1 (6 bases). Germline V CDR1 and CDR2: MDHEN, SYDVKM. Trimming stripped 5 bases from V and 7 bases from J, with 17 bases between. The CDR3 covers 15 residues. CDR3 amino acids: CASSIPRGLSEKLFF. CDR3 bases: TGTGCCAGCAGTATCCCCAGGGGTTTGAGTGAAAAACTGTTTTTT.

This clone was found once. The CDR3 is CASSYSLAGGPSEQYF. CDR3 nucleotide sequence: TGTGCCAGCAGTTACTCGCTAGCGGGAGGGCCCAGTGAGCAGTACTTC. V gene TRBV6-6 combines with J gene TRBJ2-7; 12 positions agree with TRBD2. V was clipped by 0 bases and J by 7 bases; unmatched bases: 7. The length of the CDR3 is 16 residues. Looked up from germline, CDR1 is MNHNY and CDR2 is SVGAGI (reference sequence).

This clone was seen only once. J is TRBJ2-2 and V is TRBV5-1; 10 positions match TRBD2. Trimming removed 0 bases from V and 5 bases from J; junction bases left unmatched: 1. There are 15 residues in the CDR3. Germline V gene sequence: CDR1 SGHRS, CDR2 YFSETQ. CDR3 nucleotide sequence: TGCGCCAGCAGCTTGGAACTAGCGGGAACCGGGGAGCTGTTTTTT. Its translation: CASSLELAGTGELFF.

V gene TRBV2 combines with J gene TRBJ1-1; D call uncertain. CDR1 and CDR2 from the germline V gene are SNHLY and FYNNEI. The length of the CDR3 is 13 residues. Trimming stripped 11 bases from V and 0 bases from J, with 13 bases between. CDR3 amino acids: CAVTAQMNTEAFF. The CDR3, as DNA: TGTGCCGTAACGGCACAGATGAACACTGAAGCTTTCTTT.

The chain has TRBV4-2 and TRBJ2-7, with D unresolved. Germline V CDR1 and CDR2: LGHNA, YNFKEQ. V lost 10 bases and J 1 base, leaving 20 bases between the germline ends. This CDR3 contains 15 residues. DNA for the CDR3: TGTGCCACCATAACCAGAGCGAGGAGATCCTACGAGCAGTACTTC. Residues: CATITRARRSYEQYF.

The chain has TRBV11-2 and TRBJ1-5; TRBD1 aligns across 7 bases. The CDR3 is made up of 16 amino acids. The V segment lost 4 bases and the J segment 7 bases; nucleotides outside the gene matches: 13. Germline loops: CDR1 SGHAT, CDR2 FQNNGV. In DNA, the CDR3 is TGTGCCAGCAGCTCGACAGGGAACAAGGGAGTCCAGCCCCAGCATTTT. This sequence encodes CASSSTGNKGVQPQHF.

This chain connects TRBV27 to TRBJ2-3; 8 bases fit TRBD2. Losses at the gene ends were 3 bases for V and 1 base for J; bases not matched to a gene: 3. The V gene's germline CDR1 is MNHEY and CDR2 SMNVEV (reference sequence). The CDR3 totals 15 residues. This chain's CDR3 is CASSFVLAGTDTQYF. CDR3 bases: TGTGCCAGCAGTTTTGTACTAGCGGGCACAGATACGCAGTATTTT.

The CDR3 coding sequence is TGTGCCAGCAGCCCTGGGACAGGGGGGATCGGGGAGCTGTTTTTT. Protein product: CASSPGTGGIGELFF. J is TRBJ2-2 and V is TRBV2, with 11 bases matching TRBD1. With V trimmed by 6 bases and J by 7 bases, 7 bases remained unmatched. The CDR3 covers 15 residues. The germline gives CDR1 SNHLY, CDR2 FYNNEI.

This clone has only one observation. The chain links TRBV4-1 to TRBJ2-7; TRBD2 agrees at 10 bases. CDR1 MGHRA and CDR2 YSYEKL come from the germline V gene. The junction had 7 bases not matched to a gene; V was cut back by 3 bases and J by 2 bases. The CDR3 has 16 residues. The CDR3 loop reads CASSHNPSGSAYEQYF. CDR3 nucleotide sequence: TGCGCCAGCAGCCACAATCCTAGCGGGAGTGCCTACGAGCAGTACTTC.

The chain recombines TRBV6-1 with TRBJ2-7, with 10 bases aligning to TRBD1. Germline lookup yields CDR1 MNHNS and CDR2 SASEGT. The length of the CDR3 is 15 residues. V lost 6 bases, J lost 3 bases, and 8 bases stayed unmatched. The CDR3 nucleotides are TGTGCCAGCAGCGGGTGGGGGACAGGGGACTACGAGCAGTACTTC. Protein product: CASSGWGTGDYEQYF.

The rearrangement links TRBV28 to TRBJ2-1; either TRBD1 or TRBD2 may fit D (5 bases each). The V and J ends lost 2 bases and 0 bases respectively, with 14 bases between them. The CDR3 length is 17 residues. Germline values: CDR1 MDHEN, CDR2 SYDVKM. The CDR3 DNA reads TGTGCCAGCAGTTTACTATCGGGGACGAGCTCCTACAATGAGCAGTTCTTC. Translating gives CASSLLSGTSSYNEQFF.

The gene calls are TRBV14 and TRBJ2-5, with D hard to call. Germline V gene lookup returns CDR1 SGHDN and CDR2 FVKESK. CDR3 length equals 12 residues. Trimming took 1 base from V and 1 from J, leaving 1 base between them. Here the CDR3 reads CASSQAQETQYF. CDR3 in DNA: TGTGCCAGCAGCCAAGCCCAAGAGACCCAGTACTTC.